What follows are 21 T cell receptor beta chains derived from one specimen sequenced in a study of blood T cells in healthy people across ages. Combining a sample-barcoded 5' primer with a J-beta primer mix, a second PCR ran for about 6 to 11 cycles. One entry per CDR3 protein results from TCRdb running MiXCR on the 5' RACE reads. Of 650,000 to 800,000 distinct CDR3 sequences in the sample, more than 45% were seen once. Specimen: blood. These receptors came from a woman of 80 years or more in good health.

Many counts were recorded for this clonotype. The chain couples TRBV20-1 to TRBJ2-3, with a tentative D call TRBD1 (6 bases). V was pared by 6 bases and J by 1 base, with 17 bases between. The CDR3 is 15 amino acids. CDR1 is DFQATT, CDR2 SNEGSKA, per germline (reference sequence). CDR3 amino acids: CSAVARTAGTDTQYF. CDR3 nucleotides: TGCAGTGCGGTGGCTAGGACAGCCGGCACAGATACGCAGTATTTT.

This rearrangement joins TRBV27 to TRBJ2-5; maybe TRBD2 (6 bases). The CDR3 length is 13 residues. V gave up 5 bases and J gave up 7 bases, with 14 bases separating them. Germline CDR1 and CDR2: MNHEY and SMNVEV (reference sequence). The CDR3 here is CASSGLQLGTQYF. CDR3 coding DNA: TGTGCCAGCAGTGGACTACAATTAGGGACCCAGTACTTC.

The V call is TRBV6-6, the J call TRBJ2-2; perhaps D is TRBD1 or TRBD2 (5 bases each). This CDR3 spans 15 amino acids. V lost 2 bases to trimming and J lost 3 bases, with 10 bases between them. Looked up from germline, CDR1 is MNHNY and CDR2 is SVGAGI (reference sequence). Here the CDR3 reads CASSYHGAYTGELFF. CDR3 DNA sequence: TGTGCCAGCAGTTACCACGGGGCGTACACCGGGGAGCTGTTTTTT.

The chain uses TRBV12-3 or TRBV12-4 and TRBJ1-1; D unclear. V lost 8 bases and J 2 bases, leaving 12 bases between the germline ends. The CDR3 spans 13 residues. In DNA, the CDR3 is TGTGCCAGCGCCGGGTCCGGAAACACTGAAGCTTTCTTT. This encodes CASAGSGNTEAFF.

Turning to this clonotype: A read error may be the cause here, since a much bigger clone is one base away. This chain uses TRBV5-1 with TRBJ2-1; the D is unclear. The last part of the DNA fits TRBJ2-7 better; the J call may be wrong. The CDR3 covers 14 residues. The germline CDR1 and CDR2 sequences are SGHRS and YFSETQ. For the CDR3, the DNA is TGCGCCAGCAGCTTGGATCGAACCTACAATGAGCAGTACTTC. It translates to CASSLDRTYNEQYF.

The chain joins TRBV7-3 to TRBJ2-4; TRBD1 agrees at 7 bases. The end of the DNA fits TRBJ2-7 better, so the J call may be wrong. The germline V gene encodes CDR1 SGHTA and CDR2 FQGTGA. The CDR3 loop spans 15 amino acids. The CDR3 DNA reads TGTGCCAGCAGCTTGTTACAGGGGACACCCTACGAGCAGTACTTC. Protein product: CASSLLQGTPYEQYF.

In this sample, this clonotype turned up a few times. The chain uses TRBV4-2 and TRBJ2-5; 7 nucleotides line up with TRBD2. The DNA matches TRBJ2-7 better at its end, which makes the J call doubtful. CDR1 LGHNA and CDR2 YNFKEQ come from the germline V gene. This CDR3 region has 19 residues. CDR3 amino acids: CASSQVKNGGSYTPYEQYF. The CDR3 region has the DNA TGTGCCAGCAGCCAAGTTAAAAACGGCGGGAGCTACACTCCTTACGAGCAGTACTTC.

As regards this clonotype: This could be a read error, since a much larger clone is one nucleotide away. This sequence joins TRBV15 and TRBJ2-4; tentatively, D is TRBD1 (5 bases). Trimming stripped 9 bases from V and 13 bases from J, with 10 bases between. The length of the CDR3 is 9 residues. Looked up from germline, CDR1 is LNHNV and CDR2 is YYDKDF (reference sequence). Here the CDR3 reads CATRKGQYF. CDR3 DNA: TGTGCCACGCGGAAGGGGCAGTACTTC.

The chain couples TRBV12-3 or TRBV12-4 to TRBJ1-5, with TRBD1 identical over 8 bases. Unmatched junction bases numbered 8, after V lost 6 bases and J lost 7 bases. This CDR3 contains 14 residues. In DNA, the CDR3 is TGTGCCAGCAGGACAGGGGTAAACAACCAGCCCCAGCATTTT. Translating it yields CASRTGVNNQPQHF.

The chain combines TRBV29-1 with TRBJ2-3, with 10 bases fitting TRBD2. Germline-derived CDR1 and CDR2 are SQVTM and ANQGSEA. J gave up 4 bases and V 0 bases, and 19 bases lay outside the gene matches. The CDR3 covers 20 residues. This chain's CDR3 is CSVEDWGRGTSGRAADTQYF. DNA of the CDR3: TGCAGCGTTGAAGATTGGGGCAGGGGGACCAGCGGGAGGGCCGCAGATACGCAGTATTTT.

This chain joins TRBV6-6 and TRBJ2-7; D is ambiguous. CDR3 length: 15 amino acids. Germline-derived CDR1 and CDR2 are MNHNY and SVGAGI (reference sequence). Trimming pared 2 bases from V and 0 bases from J, leaving 11 bases between. CDR3 region: CASSYGAQSSYEQYF. The CDR3 DNA sequence: TGTGCCAGCAGTTACGGCGCGCAAAGCTCCTACGAGCAGTACTTC.

The V and J genes are TRBV5-5 and TRBJ2-4; D is unclear. Trimming took off 3 bases at V and 13 bases at J, with 14 bases between the two ends. This CDR3 region has 12 residues. Germline V gene data show CDR1 as SGHKS and CDR2 as YYEKEE (reference sequence). Here the CDR3 reads CASSSGSSEQYF. In nucleotides, the CDR3 is TGTGCCAGCAGCTCCGGTTCGAGTGAGCAGTACTTC.

The chain combines TRBV29-1 with TRBJ2-5; D may be TRBD1 or TRBD2 (5 bases each). Germline V gene data show CDR1 as SQVTM and CDR2 as ANQGSEA. The CDR3 has 11 residues. The ends were cut back, 7 bases at V and 7 bases at J, with 13 bases in the middle. The CDR3 loop reads CSADVGGTQYF. As DNA, the CDR3 is TGCAGCGCTGATGTTGGGGGGACCCAGTACTTC.

The V and J genes are TRBV4-1 and TRBJ2-5; TRBD2 matches 14 bases. Germline loops: CDR1 MGHRA, CDR2 YSYEKL. The V and J ends lost 3 bases and 11 bases, in that order; junction bases with no gene match: 20. The CDR3 contains 19 residues. CDR3 residues: CASSHPGLAGGSRANEQYF. The CDR3 coding sequence is TGCGCCAGCAGCCACCCCGGACTAGCGGGAGGCTCGCGGGCCAATGAGCAGTACTTC.

The V call is TRBV12-5, the J call TRBJ2-2; possibly TRBD1 or TRBD2 for D (5 bases each). The CDR3 is 16 amino acids. Germline V gene sequence: CDR1 LGHNT, CDR2 FRNRAP. V shed 7 bases and J shed 4 bases, with 19 bases lying between them. The chain's CDR3 is CASARNSGTTTGELFF. DNA of the CDR3: TGTGCTAGTGCTCGGAACAGTGGGACGACCACCGGGGAGCTGTTTTTT.

V and J are TRBV4-2 and TRBJ1-6; no definite D call. The V gene's germline CDR1 is LGHNA and CDR2 YNFKEQ. CDR3 length: 16 residues. Between the trimmed V and J ends, which lost 0 bases and 7 bases, there was a span of 13 bases. CDR3 loop: CASSQDRQPTNSPLHF. The CDR3 nucleotides read TGTGCCAGCAGCCAAGATCGGCAGCCGACCAATTCACCCCTCCACTTT.

The V call is TRBV10-1, the J call TRBJ2-5, with D possibly TRBD2 on 5 matching bases. Per the germline V gene, CDR1 is WNHNN and CDR2 is SYGVQD (reference sequence). The CDR3 loop spans 15 amino acids. Trimming shortened V by 2 bases and J by 4 bases, and 14 bases separated the two germline ends. In DNA, the CDR3 is TGCGCCAGCAGTGAGAGGCGCGGAGGAGGAGAGACCCAGTACTTC. It codes for CASSERRGGGETQYF.

This clonotype was counted between two and nine times. The rearrangement uses TRBV29-1 and TRBJ2-5, with D maybe TRBD1 (7 bases). Germline CDR1 reads SQVTM; CDR2 reads ANQGSEA. Trimming pared 2 bases from V and 2 bases from J, leaving 18 bases between. CDR3 length equals 16 residues. CDR3 amino acids: CSVEKGGYRGQETQYF. The CDR3 coding sequence is TGCAGCGTTGAAAAGGGAGGTTACAGGGGACAAGAGACCCAGTACTTC.

This clonotype was observed a handful of times. The rearrangement joins TRBV5-1 to TRBJ1-3; D may be TRBD1 (5 bases). V dropped 3 bases and J dropped 2 bases, with 12 bases sitting between them. The germline V gene encodes CDR1 SGHRS and CDR2 YFSETQ. The CDR3 totals 15 residues. CDR3 sequence reads: CASSSSAGTGNTIYF. The CDR3 DNA is TGCGCCAGCAGCTCATCGGCAGGGACTGGAAACACCATATATTTT. Complete variable domain (other parts from reference TRBV5-1 and TRBJ1-3): KAGVTQTPRYLIKTRGQQVTLSCSPISGHRSVSWYQQTPGQGLQFLFEYFSETQRNKGNFPGRFSGRQFSNSRSEMNVSTLELGDSALYLCASSSSAGTGNTIYFGEGSWLTVV.

This clonotype was observed at least ten times. The chain uses TRBV7-2 and TRBJ2-1, with no clear D. In germline, CDR1 is SGHTA, CDR2 FQGNSA. Trimming cost V 2 bases and J 8 bases, with 7 bases left between them. The CDR3 is 12 residues long. The CDR3 protein is CASSLFSHEQFF. In nucleotides, the CDR3 is TGTGCCAGCAGCTTATTTAGTCATGAGCAGTTCTTC.

This rearrangement joins TRBV30 to TRBJ2-4, with 7 nucleotides matching TRBD2. The CDR3 contains 17 residues. Germline CDR1 GTSNPN, CDR2 SVGIG (reference sequence). Trimming cost V 0 bases and J 2 bases; bases outside gene matches: 10. The CDR3 reads CAWSVRRTGGTKNIQYF. CDR3 DNA: TGTGCCTGGAGTGTACGACGAACGGGGGGAACCAAAAACATTCAGTACTTC.